This T cell receptor beta chain originates from a study of cytomegalovirus exposure and HLA in healthy donors. V was clipped by 0 bases and J by 8 bases; unmatched bases: 10. The germline gives CDR1 LNHNV, CDR2 YYDKDF (reference sequence). The CDR3 contains 17 residues. General study results and limits: Later on, analysis showed that most CMV-associated TCR beta chains appeared to be HLA-restricted. Certain sequence variants were highly shared and formed a cluster, and this cluster was likely a sequencing artifact. A missense variant in DCLRE1C was later tied to TCR beta V- and J-gene trimming.

PCR employed 60 Vbeta and 13 Jbeta primers. Original handling: A follow-up analysis tallied tens of millions of unique TCR beta chains, some 11 million shared. Using immunoSEQ multiplex PCR, the repertoire was profiled, and TCRdb retains in-frame clones only, with some absent. V, J and clone size reflect that table, while D and trimming were determined from the DNA. Counted here are roughly 150,000 clones, 65% to 85% occurring once; the ten biggest clones make up roughly 2.3%. This clone was observed once. Its matching antigen is unknown. The chain links TRBV15 to TRBJ1-6; TRBD1 matches at 7 bases. The sequenced sample consisted of PBMCs. The sequence derives from a male donor in good health and CMV-seronegative. CDR3 in DNA: TGTGCCACCAGCAGAGATATTCTCACAGGGGACTATTCACCCCTCCACTTT. As protein: CATSRDILTGDYSPLHF. Looking up the rest from reference TRBV15 and TRBJ1-6 gives the full variable domain: DAMVIQNPRYQVTQFGKPVTLSCSQTLNHNVMYWYQQKSSQAPKLLFHYYDKDFNNEADTPDNFQSRRPNTSFCFLDIRSPGLGDTAMYLCATSRDILTGDYSPLHFGNGTRLTVT.